The next 27 T cell receptor beta chains were all read from a single sample in a study of STAT5B mutations in CD4+ large granular lymphocyte leukemia (dated by TCRdb to between 2020 and 2023). Library preparation used the immunoSEQ multiplex PCR assay. The table was pulled from immuneACCESS by TCRdb, which kept in-frame rearrangements only. Such tables lose some clones; where checked, under half of the loss comes from unresolved V genes, and the rest has no known cause. The sample has 20,000 to 30,000 clones on record, 81% of them singletons. The ten largest clones add up to more than 0.25% of the sample. The source material was CD4+ T cells from blood buffy coats. The receptors originated from a human donor in good health.

This chain connects TRBV6-1 to TRBJ1-1, with D uncertain. The CDR3 covers 13 residues. Germline CDR1 reads MNHNS; CDR2 reads SASEGT. Trimming stripped 7 bases from V and 2 bases from J, with 11 bases between. DNA for the CDR3: TGTGCCAGCATGATAAGGGTCAACACTGAAGCTTTCTTT. The encoded protein is CASMIRVNTEAFF.

The chain is built from TRBV6-6 and TRBJ2-5; TRBD2 matches 13 bases. Germline V CDR1 and CDR2: MNHNY, SVGAGI (reference sequence). The ends lost 6 bases at V and 12 bases at J; junction bases unmatched: 13. CDR3 length equals 15 residues. CDR3 nucleotides: TGTGCCAGCAGGGATCCCGGGACTAGCGGGACACAAAAGTACTTC. It yields the protein CASRDPGTSGTQKYF.

V gene TRBV5-5 combines with J gene TRBJ1-3; no definite D call. The CDR3 spans 14 residues. Deletions cut 2 bases from V and 3 bases from J, with 9 bases between. Looked up from germline, CDR1 is SGHKS and CDR2 is YYEKEE (reference sequence). The CDR3 DNA is TGTGCCAGCAGCTTTGCGGGGTATGGAAACACCATATATTTT. Translation gives CASSFAGYGNTIYF.

The chain is built from TRBV6-5 and TRBJ2-6; the D gene is possibly TRBD1 (5 bases). CDR1 is MNHEY, CDR2 SVGAGI, per germline. Trimming pared 7 bases from V and 1 base from J, leaving 5 bases between. The CDR3 totals 13 residues. In nucleotides, the CDR3 is TGTGCCAGCAAGGGGTCTGGGGCCAACGTCCTGACTTTC. This codes for CASKGSGANVLTF.

The table lists this clone with a count of one. The gene calls are TRBV15 and TRBJ2-7, with D perhaps matching TRBD1 (6 bases). From germline, CDR1 is LNHNV and CDR2 YYDKDF (reference sequence). The CDR3 runs to 13 residues. V lost 4 bases and J lost 1, with 8 bases in between. CDR3 in amino acids: CATSTGASYEQYV. The CDR3 DNA reads TGTGCCACCAGCACAGGGGCATCCTACGAGCAGTACGTC.

This clone was seen a few times. The chain carries TRBV9 and TRBJ1-5; 10 bases are a match to TRBD1. The germline CDR1 and CDR2 sequences are SGDLS and YYNGEE. The CDR3 sequence is 15 residues long. Trimming removed 3 bases from V and 6 bases from J; junction bases left unmatched: 6. CDR3 loop: CASSEGTGASQPQHF. Here the CDR3 DNA reads TGTGCCAGCAGCGAAGGGACAGGGGCAAGTCAGCCCCAGCATTTT. Complete variable domain (other parts from reference TRBV9 and TRBJ1-5): DSGVTQTPKHLITATGQRVTLRCSPRSGDLSVYWYQQSLDQGLQFLIQYYNGEERAKGNILERFSAQQFPDLHSELNLSSLELGDSALYFCASSEGTGASQPQHFGDGTRLSIL.

As to this clone: Mismatch with germline at one junction end may stem from a read error. This rearrangement joins TRBV28 to TRBJ1-2, with 11 bases matching TRBD1. Germline lookup yields CDR1 MDHEN and CDR2 SYDVKM. The CDR3 sequence is 15 residues long. CDR3 nucleotide sequence: TGTGCCAGCAGTCTATGGACAGGGGGCAACTATGGCTACACCTTC. It encodes CASSLWTGGNYGYTF.

V is TRBV9 and J is TRBJ2-1, with D hard to call. Germline assignment: CDR1 SGDLS and CDR2 YYNGEE. Trimming pared 2 bases from V and 6 bases from J, leaving 9 bases between. The CDR3 consists of 13 residues. The CDR3 coding sequence is TGTGCCAGCAGCGTTACCCGAGGCAATGAGCAGTTCTTC. It is translated as CASSVTRGNEQFF.

The chain combines TRBV25-1 with TRBJ2-3; tentatively, D is TRBD1 or TRBD2 (6 bases each). Trimming removed 4 bases from V and 6 bases from J, with 14 bases in between. CDR1 is MGHDK and CDR2 is SYGVNS in the germline V gene. The CDR3 is 14 residues long. The CDR3 DNA sequence: TGTGCCAGCAGTGGATCCGGGGGCGACGATACGCAGTATTTT. Its protein product is CASSGSGGDDTQYF.

The CDR3 DNA reads as TGTGCCAGCAGGTCCGCGATTCGCTCTGAAGCTTTCTTT. Its protein product is CASRSAIRSEAFF. The chain joins TRBV2 to TRBJ1-1; D unclear. Trimming pared 6 bases from V and 6 bases from J, leaving 14 bases between. Germline V gene data show CDR1 as SNHLY and CDR2 as FYNNEI. This CDR3 is built from 13 residues.

This clone has more than one count but fewer than ten. This chain links TRBV18 with TRBJ1-5, with D possibly being TRBD1 (6 bases). CDR1 and CDR2 (germline): KGHSH, LQKENI. The CDR3 runs 15 residues. V lost 2 bases to trimming and J lost 6 bases, with 14 bases between them. This CDR3 reads CASSPSTGGIQPQHF. The CDR3 DNA follows: TGTGCCAGCTCACCAAGCACCGGGGGCATTCAGCCCCAGCATTTT.

V gene TRBV11-2 combines with J gene TRBJ1-5; 9 bases line up with TRBD1. CDR1 is SGHAT and CDR2 is FQNNGV in the germline V gene. The CDR3 extends over 14 amino acids. Unmatched junction bases numbered 3, after V lost 0 bases and J lost 9 bases. This chain's CDR3 is CASSLERQGGPQHF. Here the CDR3 DNA reads TGTGCCAGCAGCTTAGAAAGACAGGGGGGGCCCCAGCATTTT.

The chain has TRBV5-6 and TRBJ1-2; D may be TRBD1 (6 bases). Germline lookup yields CDR1 SGHDT and CDR2 YYEEEE. The CDR3 loop spans 14 amino acids. Trimming removed 2 bases from V and 3 bases from J, with 11 bases in between. The CDR3 spells CASSFPGEDYGYTF. As DNA, the CDR3 is TGTGCCAGCAGCTTCCCAGGGGAGGACTATGGCTACACCTTC.

The rearrangement links TRBV7-6 to TRBJ2-7, with TRBD1 identical over 8 bases. Per the germline V gene, CDR1 is SGHVS and CDR2 is FNYEAQ. The length of the CDR3 is 12 residues. J lost 4 bases, V lost 5 bases, and 1 base had no gene match. CDR3 in DNA: TGTGCCAGCAGCCGGGACAGGTACGAGCAGTACTTC. Its translation: CASSRDRYEQYF.

This rearrangement joins TRBV7-9 to TRBJ1-2, with 9 bases matching TRBD1. The CDR3 consists of 13 residues. The junction had 2 bases not matched to a gene; V was cut back by 5 bases and J by 4 bases. Germline CDR1 SEHNR, CDR2 FQNEAQ (reference sequence). CDR3 DNA: TGTGCCAGCAGCCAGACAGGGGGCTATGGCTACACCTTC. Translating gives CASSQTGGYGYTF.

The J gene is TRBJ2-7, the V gene TRBV19, with 8 bases fitting TRBD2. The CDR3 is 16 residues long. Germline assignment: CDR1 LNHDA and CDR2 SQIVND (reference sequence). V shed 8 bases, J shed 2 bases, and the junction held 14 bases outside the gene matches. The CDR3 DNA sequence: TGTGCCAGTTCCTTATCTGGTAGCGGGACCACCTACGAGCAGTACTTC. Translating it yields CASSLSGSGTTYEQYF.

V and J are TRBV28 and TRBJ2-3; unclear D gene. The ends were cut back, 5 bases at V and 1 base at J, with 25 bases in the middle. This CDR3 contains 19 residues. Germline V CDR1 and CDR2: MDHEN, SYDVKM. CDR3 sequence reads: CASSPNFAAVVLGTDTQYF. DNA of the CDR3: TGTGCCAGCAGTCCCAATTTTGCGGCCGTGGTTTTAGGCACAGATACGCAGTATTTT.

This clone was seen just once. This sequence joins TRBV5-6 and TRBJ2-7; 8 bases are shared with TRBD1. Germline CDR1 SGHDT, CDR2 YYEEEE. V gave up 3 bases and J gave up 3 bases; unmatched junction bases: 14. The CDR3 spans 17 residues. Here the CDR3 reads CASSSTLTGTGLYEQYV. In DNA, the CDR3 is TGTGCCAGCAGCTCAACCCTTACCGGGACAGGCCTCTACGAGCAGTACGTC.

This chain's CDR3 is CASSQDKSGANYGYTF. CDR3 DNA: TGCGCCAGCAGCCAAGATAAATCGGGTGCGAACTATGGCTACACCTTC. This sequence joins TRBV4-1 and TRBJ1-2; no reliable D call. The CDR3 runs 16 residues. Looked up from germline, CDR1 is MGHRA and CDR2 is YSYEKL. V was cut by 0 bases and J by 2 bases, with 13 bases left in between.

The rearrangement links TRBV4-1 to TRBJ2-3, with D perhaps TRBD1 or TRBD2 (6 bases each). This CDR3 is built from 14 residues. V lost 7 bases and J lost 2, with 13 bases in between. The V gene's germline CDR1 is MGHRA and CDR2 YSYEKL. The CDR3 DNA follows: TGCGCCAGCACCTCGGGGGCGGCCACAGATACGCAGTATTTT. As protein: CASTSGAATDTQYF.

The DNA of the CDR3 is TGTGCCAGCAGTTACTCCGCCAGGGGGAACTATGGCTACACCTTC. Translating gives CASSYSARGNYGYTF. V is TRBV6-6 and J is TRBJ1-2, with 7 bases aligning to TRBD1. Germline V CDR1 and CDR2: MNHNY, SVGAGI (reference sequence). The CDR3 runs to 15 residues. Trimming removed 0 bases from V and 2 bases from J; junction bases left unmatched: 3.

J is TRBJ2-1 and V is TRBV28; TRBD1 is a possible D gene (6 bases). Trimming cost V 3 bases and J 10 bases, with 16 bases left between them. The CDR3 runs to 14 residues. Germline CDR1 MDHEN, CDR2 SYDVKM. The CDR3 region is CASSFETGRREQFF. In DNA, the CDR3 is TGTGCCAGCAGTTTTGAGACAGGCCGAAGGGAGCAGTTCTTC.

The gene calls are TRBV5-1 and TRBJ1-2; possible D gene TRBD1, 6 bases. Germline-derived CDR1 and CDR2 are SGHRS and YFSETQ. V was clipped by 1 base and J by 4 bases, with 26 bases between them. The CDR3 totals 19 residues. CDR3 bases: TGCGCCAGCAGCTTGCAAAATCCCCCTCGGTTGACAGGCGGCTATGGCTACACCTTC. Amino acid sequence: CASSLQNPPRLTGGYGYTF.

This clone was recorded a few times. This chain connects TRBV5-4 to TRBJ1-6, with 9 bases fitting TRBD1. V lost 4 bases, J lost 7 bases, and 3 bases stayed unmatched. Germline-derived CDR1 and CDR2 are SGHNT and YYREEE (reference sequence). The CDR3 totals 14 residues. CDR3 DNA sequence: TGTGCCAGCAGCCTAACAGGGGGCAATTCACCCCTCCACTTT. It specifies CASSLTGGNSPLHF. Using reference TRBV5-4 and TRBJ1-6 for the parts outside the CDR3, the full variable domain is ETGVTQSPTHLIKTRGQQVTLRCSSQSGHNTVSWYQQALGQGPQFIFQYYREEENGRGNFPPRFSGLQFPNYSSELNVNALELDDSALYLCASSLTGGNSPLHFGNGTRLTVT.

This clone came up once. The chain employs TRBV30 and TRBJ1-4, with a tentative D call TRBD1 (6 bases). The germline V gene has CDR1 GTSNPN and CDR2 SVGIG (reference sequence). Trimming shortened V by 3 bases and J by 8 bases, and 22 bases separated the two germline ends. The CDR3 runs 16 residues. CDR3: CAWREQGSDSLEKLFF. Here the CDR3 DNA reads TGTGCCTGGAGAGAACAGGGTTCGGATAGCCTAGAAAAACTGTTTTTT.

The table lists this clone with a few counts. J is TRBJ1-2 and V is TRBV5-4; D ambiguous. Germline CDR1 and CDR2: SGHNT and YYREEE (reference sequence). V lost 3 bases, J lost 2 bases, and 8 bases lay in between. This CDR3 spans 13 amino acids. The CDR3 DNA follows: TGTGCCAGCAGCTCGGACGGCAACTATGGCTACACCTTC. As protein: CASSSDGNYGYTF.

Of note for this clone: At one boundary the junction diverges from the germline segment, which might be a read error. This chain links TRBV30 with TRBJ2-7, with D perhaps being TRBD1 or TRBD2 (7 bases each). The V gene's germline CDR1 is GTSNPN and CDR2 SVGIG (reference sequence). The length of the CDR3 is 14 residues. CDR3 nucleotide sequence: TGTGCCTGGAGTCAGGGAGGGGGCTCCTACAAGCAGTACTTC. Residues: CAWSQGGGSYKQYF.